A single sample gave rise to the 27 T cell receptor beta chains below, sequenced in a study of blood T cell repertoires in COVID-19. The repertoire was sequenced with immunoSEQ multiplex PCR; TCRdb's copy has only in-frame clones and lacks some. The data hold about 47,000 clones, with roughly four fifths observed a single time. The sequenced sample was peripheral blood. The receptors originated from a man in his sixties with active COVID-19.

This chain connects TRBV4-3 to TRBJ1-6; D gene uncertain. There are 15 residues in the CDR3. With 0 bases removed from V and 8 bases from J, the gap between germline ends came to 11 bases. Germline lookup yields CDR1 LGHNA and CDR2 YSLEER. CDR3 sequence reads: CASSQDRGWDSPLHF. The DNA for the CDR3 is TGCGCCAGCAGCCAAGACCGGGGATGGGATTCACCCCTCCACTTT.

The chain joins TRBV7-9 to TRBJ2-1; 9 nucleotides line up with TRBD2. The CDR3 runs to 16 residues. Germline values: CDR1 SEHNR, CDR2 FQNEAQ (reference sequence). Germline trimming cut 7 bases from V and 7 bases from J; bases unmatched to any gene: 14. The CDR3 sequence is CASTYPPSGTRNEQFF. The CDR3 DNA reads TGTGCCAGCACTTACCCCCCTAGCGGGACTCGGAATGAGCAGTTCTTC.

The chain links TRBV7-6 to TRBJ2-3, with TRBD2 matching over 7 bases. Germline trimming cut 2 bases from V and 0 bases from J; bases unmatched to any gene: 8. Germline V lookup: CDR1 SGHVS, CDR2 FNYEAQ. This CDR3 spans 17 amino acids. The CDR3 DNA reads TGTGCCAGCAGCTTAAGCGGGGTTGATACTAGCACAGATACGCAGTATTTT. Translated, it gives CASSLSGVDTSTDTQYF.

The chain couples TRBV5-1 to TRBJ2-1; 8 bases align to TRBD2. The junction had 10 bases not matched to a gene; V was cut back by 4 bases and J by 4 bases. The CDR3 totals 16 residues. Germline CDR1 and CDR2: SGHRS and YFSETQ. CDR3 region: CASSPLTSVMYNEQFF. DNA of the CDR3: TGCGCCAGCAGCCCCCTGACTAGCGTGATGTACAATGAGCAGTTCTTC.

This chain links TRBV28 with TRBJ2-6; unclear D gene. The V and J ends lost 3 bases and 0 bases respectively, with 6 bases between them. The CDR3 consists of 15 residues. Germline V lookup: CDR1 MDHEN, CDR2 SYDVKM. The CDR3 reads CASSFTYSGANVLTF. In DNA form, the CDR3 reads TGTGCCAGCAGTTTTACATACTCTGGGGCCAACGTCCTGACTTTC. Using reference TRBV28 and TRBJ2-6 for the parts outside the CDR3, the full variable domain is DVKVTQSSRYLVKRTGEKVFLECVQDMDHENMFWYRQDPGLGLRLIYFSYDVKMKEKGDIPEGYSVSREKKERFSLILESASTNQTSMYLCASSFTYSGANVLTFGAGSRLTVL.

The J gene is TRBJ2-1, the V gene TRBV2; TRBD1 agrees at 9 bases. Looked up from germline, CDR1 is SNHLY and CDR2 is FYNNEI. The V segment lost 3 bases and the J segment 7 bases; nucleotides outside the gene matches: 4. The CDR3 covers 14 residues. CDR3 sequence: CASSDRTGENEQFF. As DNA, the CDR3 is TGTGCCAGCAGTGACAGGACAGGGGAAAATGAGCAGTTCTTC.

V and J are TRBV28 and TRBJ1-1; no reliable D call. This CDR3 spans 11 amino acids. From germline, CDR1 is MDHEN and CDR2 SYDVKM. V gave up 6 bases and J gave up 5 bases, with 7 bases separating them. CDR3 protein: CASSLFTEAFF. CDR3 DNA: TGTGCCAGCAGCTTGTTTACTGAAGCTTTCTTT.

The rearrangement joins TRBV7-8 to TRBJ2-3, with D unresolved. In germline, CDR1 is SGHVS, CDR2 FQNEAQ. Trimming pared 5 bases from V and 2 bases from J, leaving 8 bases between. The CDR3 is made up of 13 amino acids. In nucleotides, the CDR3 is TGTGCCAGCAGCAAAACATCCACAGATACGCAGTATTTT. Translated: CASSKTSTDTQYF. Full variable domain (outside the CDR3, taken from reference TRBV7-8 and TRBJ2-3): GAGVSQSPRYKVAKRGQDVALRCDPISGHVSLFWYQQALGQGPEFLTYFQNEAQLDKSGLPSDRFFAERPEGSVSTLKIQRTQQEDSAVYLCASSKTSTDTQYFGPGTRLTVL.

This clone was counted a few times. The chain couples TRBV7-6 to TRBJ2-3; the match to TRBD2 covers 13 bases. Looked up from germline, CDR1 is SGHVS and CDR2 is FNYEAQ. The CDR3 loop spans 17 amino acids. The V segment lost 3 bases and the J segment 0 bases; nucleotides outside the gene matches: 3. The CDR3 loop is CASSLGLAGPSTDTQYF. The CDR3 DNA follows: TGTGCCAGCAGCTTGGGACTAGCGGGGCCCAGCACAGATACGCAGTATTTT.

This chain connects TRBV21-1 to TRBJ1-6. TRBV21-1 is labeled a pseudogene. This CDR3 contains 17 residues. The CDR3 DNA reads as TGTGCCAGCAGCAAAAAAGGGAGGGGTGACCGCAATTCACCCCTCCACTTT. Its translation: CASSKKGRGDRNSPLHF.

The chain links TRBV27 to TRBJ2-7; 8 bases are shared with TRBD1. There are 13 residues in the CDR3. Trimming took 8 bases from V and 4 from J; bases not matched to a gene: 7. Germline values: CDR1 MNHEY, CDR2 SMNVEV (reference sequence). CDR3 sequence reads: CASGRTGSYEQYF. The DNA of the CDR3 is TGTGCCAGCGGGAGGACAGGGAGTTACGAGCAGTACTTC.

V and J are TRBV30 and TRBJ2-7; 7 positions agree with TRBD2. The CDR3 sequence is 13 residues long. The J segment lost 3 bases and the V segment lost 3 bases, leaving 5 bases of the junction unmatched. Germline V gene sequence: CDR1 GTSNPN, CDR2 SVGIG (reference sequence). The CDR3 protein is CAWSGTNLYEQYF. CDR3 nucleotide sequence: TGTGCCTGGAGCGGGACTAATCTCTACGAGCAGTACTTC.

CDR3 amino acids: CASSLGLTGELFF. CDR3 sequence (DNA): TGTGCCAGCAGTTTAGGGCTTACCGGGGAGCTGTTTTTT. V gene TRBV27 combines with J gene TRBJ2-2; no clear D. Trimming removed 2 bases from V and 5 bases from J, with 6 bases in between. Germline CDR1 and CDR2: MNHEY and SMNVEV (reference sequence). CDR3 length: 13 residues.

A remark on this clone: A junction boundary mismatches the germline segment, possibly from a read error. The DNA for the CDR3 is TGTGCTAGCAGTCGAGAGGTTTCTAGCGGGAACAATGAGCAGTTCTTC. Translation: CASSREVSSGNNEQFF. This sequence joins TRBV7-7 and TRBJ2-1, with TRBD2 matching over 9 bases. The CDR3 covers 16 residues. Germline CDR1 reads SSHAT; CDR2 reads FNYEAQ (reference sequence). Filled out from reference TRBV7-7 and TRBJ2-1, the complete variable domain reads GAGVSQSPRYKVTKRGQDVTLRCDPISSHATLYWYQQALGQGPEFLTYFNYEAQPDKSGLPSDRFSAERPEGSISTLTIQRTEQRDSAMYRCASSREVSSGNNEQFFGPGTRLTVL.

V usage is TRBV5-1 and J usage is TRBJ1-6; possibly TRBD1 for D (6 bases). The CDR3 extends over 16 amino acids. The V and J ends lost 3 bases and 6 bases respectively, with 16 bases between them. Germline V gives CDR1 SGHRS, CDR2 YFSETQ. The CDR3 protein is CASSSSGTIPNSPLHF. The DNA of the CDR3 is TGCGCCAGCAGCTCTAGCGGGACAATACCTAATTCACCCCTCCACTTT. The full variable domain, in which reference TRBV5-1 and TRBJ1-6 provide the parts outside the CDR3, is KAGVTQTPRYLIKTRGQQVTLSCSPISGHRSVSWYQQTPGQGLQFLFEYFSETQRNKGNFPGRFSGRQFSNSRSEMNVSTLELGDSALYLCASSSSGTIPNSPLHFGNGTRLTVT.

The chain employs TRBV2 and TRBJ2-5; 9 bases align to TRBD2. V lost 1 base to trimming and J lost 5 bases; unmatched junction nucleotides: 5. The CDR3 has 15 amino acids. In germline, CDR1 is SNHLY, CDR2 FYNNEI. The CDR3 region is CASSEEGLAVETQYF. The CDR3 DNA follows: TGTGCCAGCAGTGAAGAGGGACTAGCCGTGGAGACCCAGTACTTC.

This rearrangement joins TRBV7-9 to TRBJ2-3, with TRBD2 identical over 13 bases. This CDR3 comprises 16 residues. The germline CDR1 and CDR2 sequences are SEHNR and FQNEAQ (reference sequence). Germline trimming cut 5 bases from V and 4 bases from J; bases unmatched to any gene: 6. The CDR3 sequence: CASSVGLAGVSDTQYF. The CDR3 region has the DNA TGTGCCAGCAGCGTCGGACTAGCGGGAGTCTCAGATACGCAGTATTTT. Using reference TRBV7-9 and TRBJ2-3 for the parts outside the CDR3, the full variable domain is DTGVSQNPRHKITKRGQNVTFRCDPISEHNRLYWYRQTLGQGPEFLTYFQNEAQLEKSRLLSDRFSAERPKGSFSTLEIQRTEQGDSAMYLCASSVGLAGVSDTQYFGPGTRLTVL.

The chain uses TRBV11-3 and TRBJ2-7; TRBD1 is a possible D gene (6 bases). The CDR3 contains 13 residues. Germline V gives CDR1 SGHNT, CDR2 YENEEA. Between the trimmed V and J ends, which lost 5 bases and 7 bases, there was a span of 15 bases. The CDR3 region is CASSHGGLGEQYF. The CDR3 DNA is TGTGCCAGCAGCCATGGGGGCCTAGGGGAGCAGTACTTC.

The V and J genes are TRBV9 and TRBJ1-3; D call uncertain. V was trimmed by 0 bases and J by 2 bases, leaving 9 bases between them. Germline CDR1 is SGDLS and CDR2 is YYNGEE. The CDR3 is 15 amino acids. CDR3 region: CASSVEGGTGNTIYF. Here the CDR3 DNA reads TGTGCCAGCAGCGTAGAAGGAGGGACTGGAAACACCATATATTTT. The full variable domain, completed using reference TRBV9 and TRBJ1-3, is DSGVTQTPKHLITATGQRVTLRCSPRSGDLSVYWYQQSLDQGLQFLIQYYNGEERAKGNILERFSAQQFPDLHSELNLSSLELGDSALYFCASSVEGGTGNTIYFGEGSWLTVV.

The J gene is TRBJ2-1, the V gene TRBV5-1; tentatively, D is TRBD1 (7 bases). Germline V lookup: CDR1 SGHRS, CDR2 YFSETQ. V was shortened by 3 bases and J by 6 bases, with 22 bases between the two germline ends. The CDR3 runs 17 residues. CDR3 in DNA: TGCGCCAGCAGCTCCCGGACAGGACTAAGAGGGCCCAATGAGCAGTTCTTC. It codes for CASSSRTGLRGPNEQFF.

The gene calls are TRBV5-6 and TRBJ2-7; tentative D call: TRBD1 (7 bases). The V and J ends lost 4 bases and 3 bases respectively, with 14 bases between them. Germline CDR1 is SGHDT and CDR2 is YYEEEE. CDR3 length equals 14 residues. CDR3 loop: CASSARQGLYEQYF. CDR3 DNA sequence: TGTGCCAGCAGCGCCCGACAGGGACTCTACGAGCAGTACTTC.

This chain joins TRBV28 and TRBJ1-1, with unresolved D. Per the germline V gene, CDR1 is MDHEN and CDR2 is SYDVKM. This CDR3 comprises 12 residues. Between the trimmed V and J ends, which lost 6 bases and 0 bases, there was a span of 5 bases. CDR3 loop: CASSLLNTEAFF. The CDR3 nucleotides are TGTGCCAGCAGCCTCTTGAACACTGAAGCTTTCTTT.

The CDR3: CASSLAGGRVRDEQYF. Written as DNA, the CDR3 is TGTGCCAGCAGCTTAGCGGGTGGCAGGGTAAGGGACGAGCAGTACTTC. The rearrangement links TRBV13 to TRBJ2-7, with D perhaps TRBD1 (5 bases). Trimming took off 1 base at V and 5 bases at J, with 18 bases between the two ends. The germline V gene has CDR1 PRHDT and CDR2 FYEKMQ (reference sequence). CDR3 length equals 16 residues.

The chain employs TRBV19 and TRBJ2-1, with 13 bases fitting TRBD2. The junction had 8 bases not matched to a gene; V was cut back by 5 bases and J by 1 base. Per the germline V gene, CDR1 is LNHDA and CDR2 is SQIVND (reference sequence). This CDR3 is built from 18 residues. The CDR3 sequence: CASSGPGLAGWSYNEQFF. The CDR3 region has the DNA TGTGCCAGTAGTGGTCCGGGACTAGCGGGATGGTCCTACAATGAGCAGTTCTTC.

The V gene is TRBV5-6, the J gene TRBJ1-1; 7 bases are a match to TRBD1. The CDR3 runs 15 residues. V shed 4 bases, J shed 3 bases, and the junction held 9 bases outside the gene matches. Per the germline V gene, CDR1 is SGHDT and CDR2 is YYEEEE. The DNA of the CDR3 is TGTGCCAGCAGCCAACGGGGACAGTTGTACACTGAAGCTTTCTTT. It encodes CASSQRGQLYTEAFF.

The chain links TRBV27 to TRBJ2-5, with 7 positions matching TRBD1. CDR1 is MNHEY, CDR2 SMNVEV, per germline (reference sequence). V was pared by 1 base and J by 3 bases, with 2 bases of the junction left unmatched. CDR3 size: 14 residues. DNA for the CDR3: TGTGCCAGCAGTTTATTTCAGGGGGAAGAGACCCAGTACTTC. The encoded protein is CASSLFQGEETQYF.

The gene calls are TRBV28 and TRBJ1-5; no firm D call. The V end lost 3 bases, the J end lost 1 base, and 4 bases lay between the germline ends. Looked up from germline, CDR1 is MDHEN and CDR2 is SYDVKM. The length of the CDR3 is 13 residues. The CDR3 region is CASSFSSNQPQHF. CDR3 in DNA: TGTGCCAGCAGTTTTTCAAGCAATCAGCCCCAGCATTTT.